What follows are 31 T cell receptor beta chains derived from one specimen sequenced in a study of cytomegalovirus exposure and HLA in healthy donors. Sequenced by immunoSEQ multiplex PCR; TCRdb stores in-frame clones only, minus some. This sample carries some 330,000 clones, 75% to 90% of them seen once, and the ten largest clones take 0.65% to 0.85%. The specimen sequenced was PBMCs. The receptors here all came from a woman aged 18-35 years in good health and CMV-seronegative.

The chain carries TRBV27 and TRBJ2-3, with 12 bases lining up with TRBD2. The CDR3 is 15 amino acids. Unmatched junction bases numbered 5, after V lost 6 bases and J lost 4 bases. Germline CDR1 and CDR2: MNHEY and SMNVEV (reference sequence). The CDR3 region is CASSPTSGSADTQYF. The CDR3 bases are TGTGCCAGCAGCCCGACTAGCGGGAGTGCAGATACGCAGTATTTT.

This chain uses TRBV29-1 with TRBJ2-5; weak D call: TRBD2 (7 bases). The length of the CDR3 is 13 residues. V shed 3 bases and J shed 1 base, with 9 bases lying between them. Germline lookup yields CDR1 SQVTM and CDR2 ANQGSEA. CDR3 DNA sequence: TGCAGCGTTGAGAGGGGGGGCCAAGAGACCCAGTACTTC. Translated, it gives CSVERGGQETQYF.

The chain has TRBV2 and TRBJ2-4; TRBD1 agrees at 9 bases. The germline CDR1 and CDR2 sequences are SNHLY and FYNNEI. V was clipped by 5 bases and J by 2 bases; unmatched bases: 7. This CDR3 has 16 amino acids. As DNA, the CDR3 is TGTGCCAGCAGTCCGCAAACAGGGGGCCCCAAAAACATTCAGTACTTC. Its translation is CASSPQTGGPKNIQYF.

The gene calls are TRBV7-6 and TRBJ1-1; TRBD1 aligns across 9 bases. Germline lookup yields CDR1 SGHVS and CDR2 FNYEAQ. V dropped 5 bases and J dropped 4; count of bases not matched to a gene: 8. This CDR3 has 15 amino acids. The CDR3 loop reads CASSLGQGLGTEAFF. The CDR3 DNA reads TGTGCCAGCAGCCTAGGACAGGGGTTGGGCACTGAAGCTTTCTTT.

The V gene is TRBV6-6, the J gene TRBJ2-7, with TRBD2 matching over 9 bases. Trimming cost V 7 bases and J 4 bases; bases outside gene matches: 11. Looked up from germline, CDR1 is MNHNY and CDR2 is SVGAGI (reference sequence). CDR3 length: 15 residues. DNA of the CDR3: TGTGCCAGCAACCATATTAGCGGGAGTTCATACGAGCAGTACTTC. Protein sequence: CASNHISGSSYEQYF.

This chain connects TRBV27 to TRBJ2-6, with 8 bases identical to TRBD1. This CDR3 contains 17 residues. Germline V CDR1 and CDR2: MNHEY, SMNVEV (reference sequence). V was pared by 4 bases and J by 2 bases, with 7 bases of the junction left unmatched. CDR3 DNA sequence: TGTGCCAGCAGTTCCGGACAGGGATGGGCTGGGGCCAACGTCCTGACTTTC. The encoded protein is CASSSGQGWAGANVLTF.

The chain carries TRBV27 and TRBJ2-7, with TRBD1 identical over 9 bases. The ends lost 0 bases at V and 2 bases at J; junction bases unmatched: 5. CDR1 and CDR2 (germline): MNHEY, SMNVEV (reference sequence). The CDR3 extends over 16 amino acids. The CDR3 sequence is CASSLSGQGSTYEQYF. The CDR3 region has the DNA TGTGCCAGCAGTTTATCGGGACAGGGTAGCACCTACGAGCAGTACTTC.

The rearrangement joins TRBV25-1 to TRBJ1-5; D remains ambiguous. CDR1 is MGHDK and CDR2 is SYGVNS in the germline V gene. V dropped 0 bases and J dropped 9 bases, with 9 bases sitting between them. The CDR3 runs to 13 residues. The chain's CDR3 is CASSEYGLRPQHF. The CDR3 DNA follows: TGTGCCAGCAGTGAATATGGGCTACGGCCCCAGCATTTT.

This chain joins TRBV10-1 and TRBJ2-1, with 7 bases that match TRBD2. In germline, CDR1 is WNHNN, CDR2 SYGVQD (reference sequence). The CDR3 is made up of 14 amino acids. V shed 8 bases, J shed 4 bases, and the junction held 8 bases outside the gene matches. DNA of the CDR3: TGCGCCAGCGGAAAAGCGGGACCGTACAATGAGCAGTTCTTC. Residues: CASGKAGPYNEQFF.

The CDR3 DNA sequence: TGTGCCAGCAGCTACCGACAGGGGGCCGGGGAGCTGTTTTTT. It specifies CASSYRQGAGELFF. The chain links TRBV7-9 to TRBJ2-2; 9 positions match TRBD1. Germline CDR1 is SEHNR and CDR2 is FQNEAQ (reference sequence). Trimming took 4 bases from V and 6 from J; bases not matched to a gene: 3. This CDR3 has 14 amino acids.

This sequence joins TRBV11-3 and TRBJ2-7; 10 bases line up with TRBD2. The CDR3 sequence is 14 residues long. Germline V CDR1 and CDR2: SGHNT, YENEEA. The V segment lost 5 bases and the J segment 6 bases; nucleotides outside the gene matches: 7. The CDR3 region has the DNA TGTGCCAGCAGCCGGACTAGCGGAGTCGGCGAGCAGTACTTC. Encoded protein: CASSRTSGVGEQYF.

The chain links TRBV28 to TRBJ2-3; maybe TRBD2 (6 bases). Trimming pared 0 bases from V and 4 bases from J, leaving 11 bases between. Germline CDR1 reads MDHEN; CDR2 reads SYDVKM. The CDR3 is 15 amino acids. CDR3 region: CASSLWEGESDTQYF. CDR3 in DNA: TGTGCCAGCAGTTTATGGGAGGGTGAGTCAGATACGCAGTATTTT.

The rearrangement uses TRBV5-1 and TRBJ2-7; 9 bases agree with TRBD1. This CDR3 has 14 residues. The J segment lost 4 bases and the V segment lost 0 bases, leaving 2 bases of the junction unmatched. Germline values: CDR1 SGHRS, CDR2 YFSETQ. CDR3 in amino acids: CASSLAGTGYEQYF. The CDR3 region has the DNA TGCGCCAGCAGCTTGGCCGGGACAGGGTACGAGCAGTACTTC.

V and J are TRBV2 and TRBJ1-1, with D unclear. The germline gives CDR1 SNHLY, CDR2 FYNNEI. The V gene lost 0 bases and the J gene lost 4 bases, with 9 bases spanning the gap. This CDR3 is 14 amino acids long. This CDR3 is CASSEALGVTEAFF. CDR3 nucleotide sequence: TGTGCCAGCAGTGAAGCGCTCGGGGTCACTGAAGCTTTCTTT.

This clone was seen ten or more times. CDR3 sequence reads: CASSGTVNTEAFF. The CDR3 DNA is TGTGCCAGCAGTGGGACAGTGAACACTGAAGCTTTCTTT. The chain has TRBV2 and TRBJ1-1, with TRBD1 as a possible D gene (6 bases). CDR3 length equals 13 residues. V was trimmed by 4 bases and J by 0 bases, leaving 6 bases between them. Germline V gene data show CDR1 as SNHLY and CDR2 as FYNNEI. Together with reference TRBV2 and TRBJ1-1, the CDR3 gives the full variable domain: EPEVTQTPSHQVTQMGQEVILRCVPISNHLYFYWYRQILGQKVEFLVSFYNNEISEKSEIFDDQFSVERPDGSNFTLKIRSTKLEDSAMYFCASSGTVNTEAFFGQGTRLTVV.

This clone came up once. The chain links TRBV19 to TRBJ2-3, with D tentatively TRBD2 (6 bases). The CDR3 consists of 14 residues. The V end was cut by 7 bases, the J end by 2 bases, with 13 bases between. From germline, CDR1 is LNHDA and CDR2 SQIVND (reference sequence). In DNA, the CDR3 is TGTGCCAGTAAAACGGGCGGGAACACAGATACGCAGTATTTT. As protein: CASKTGGNTDTQYF.

The rearrangement joins TRBV15 to TRBJ1-4; the match to TRBD1 covers 7 bases. This CDR3 is built from 16 residues. Germline CDR1 reads LNHNV; CDR2 reads YYDKDF (reference sequence). After removal of 0 bases from V and 2 bases from J, the junction contained 3 bases not matched to a gene. The CDR3 sequence: CATSRDSGGTNEKLFF. The CDR3 DNA sequence: TGTGCCACCAGCAGAGATTCAGGGGGGACTAATGAAAAACTGTTTTTT.

This clone came up once. The chain couples TRBV7-3 to TRBJ2-1; no reliable D call. The germline gives CDR1 SGHTA, CDR2 FQGTGA. This CDR3 has 15 amino acids. With 3 bases removed from V and 0 bases from J, the gap between germline ends came to 9 bases. The CDR3 nucleotides are TGTGCCAGCAGCTTGACTCGGAGCTCCTACAATGAGCAGTTCTTC. Protein product: CASSLTRSSYNEQFF. Drawing the rest from reference TRBV7-3 and TRBJ2-1, the complete variable domain is GAGVSQTPSNKVTEKGKYVELRCDPISGHTALYWYRQSLGQGPEFLIYFQGTGAADDSGLPNDRFFAVRPEGSVSTLKIQRTERGDSAVYLCASSLTRSSYNEQFFGPGTRLTVL.

The chain couples TRBV6-5 to TRBJ1-3; no firm D call. The V end was cut by 7 bases, the J end by 3 bases, with 10 bases between. The CDR3 contains 13 residues. Germline CDR1 reads MNHEY; CDR2 reads SVGAGI. The CDR3: CASIETGGNTIYF. The DNA of the CDR3 is TGTGCCAGCATCGAAACGGGTGGAAACACCATATATTTT.

This chain connects TRBV5-1 to TRBJ1-2; 9 positions agree with TRBD1. Per the germline V gene, CDR1 is SGHRS and CDR2 is YFSETQ. Trimming cost V 2 bases and J 6 bases; bases outside gene matches: 5. The CDR3 runs 14 residues. In DNA form, the CDR3 reads TGCGCCAGCAGCTTAGACAGGGGGATCGATGGCTACACCTTC. It codes for CASSLDRGIDGYTF.

The rearrangement uses TRBV2 and TRBJ2-4; 7 bases line up with TRBD1. The CDR3 has 16 amino acids. Trimming removed 5 bases from V and 4 bases from J; junction bases left unmatched: 11. Germline V CDR1 and CDR2: SNHLY, FYNNEI. The chain's CDR3 is CASSNRQGLSKNIQYF. In DNA, the CDR3 is TGTGCCAGCAGTAACCGACAGGGATTGTCGAAAAACATTCAGTACTTC. The full variable domain, rest sourced from reference TRBV2 and TRBJ2-4, is EPEVTQTPSHQVTQMGQEVILRCVPISNHLYFYWYRQILGQKVEFLVSFYNNEISEKSEIFDDQFSVERPDGSNFTLKIRSTKLEDSAMYFCASSNRQGLSKNIQYFGAGTRLSVL.

The chain uses TRBV7-9 and TRBJ1-4, with unresolved D. V lost 5 bases and J 6 bases, leaving 13 bases between the germline ends. CDR3 length equals 14 residues. CDR1 is SEHNR, CDR2 FQNEAQ, per germline (reference sequence). The CDR3 coding sequence is TGTGCCAGCAGCCGCCAAAACTTTGATGAAAAACTGTTTTTT. Translated, it gives CASSRQNFDEKLFF.

The chain uses TRBV6-1 and TRBJ1-5, with D possibly being TRBD1 (5 bases). The germline V gene encodes CDR1 MNHNS and CDR2 SASEGT. With 4 bases removed from V and 0 bases from J, the gap between germline ends came to 16 bases. This CDR3 region has 17 residues. In nucleotides, the CDR3 is TGTGCCAGCAGTGGCGGCCGGACAACCAATAGCAATCAGCCCCAGCATTTT. Protein sequence: CASSGGRTTNSNQPQHF.

This clone was detected only a few times. The DNA for the CDR3 is TGTGCCAGCAGTCCGGAGCGGAGAAGCTACACCTTC. This translates into CASSPERRSYTF. The chain recombines TRBV6-5 with TRBJ1-2, with D unclear. Trimming cost V 5 bases and J 9 bases, with 13 bases left between them. This CDR3 is 12 amino acids long. From germline, CDR1 is MNHEY and CDR2 SVGAGI.

The rearrangement joins TRBV11-2 to TRBJ2-5; maybe TRBD2 (5 bases). Germline loops: CDR1 SGHAT, CDR2 FQNNGV. The CDR3 spans 15 residues. Trimming shortened V by 1 base and J by 1 base, and 10 bases separated the two germline ends. CDR3 in amino acids: CASSLGSSFQETQYF. The CDR3 nucleotides read TGTGCCAGCAGCTTAGGATCTAGCTTCCAAGAGACCCAGTACTTC.

The rearrangement uses TRBV7-6 and TRBJ2-1; D perhaps matches TRBD2 (6 bases). Germline V lookup: CDR1 SGHVS, CDR2 FNYEAQ. This CDR3 contains 15 residues. With 6 bases removed from V and 5 bases from J, the gap between germline ends came to 17 bases. The CDR3 nucleotides read TGTGCCAGCAGTGGTTGGCGGGGCCAAGACAATGAGCAGTTCTTC. It encodes CASSGWRGQDNEQFF.

The CDR3 loop reads CSVNGGITEAFF. The CDR3 DNA follows: TGCAGCGTTAACGGTGGTATCACTGAAGCTTTCTTT. This chain links TRBV29-1 with TRBJ1-1; no clear D gene. From germline, CDR1 is SQVTM and CDR2 ANQGSEA. Trimming took off 5 bases at V and 4 bases at J, with 11 bases between the two ends. The CDR3 contains 12 residues. Full variable domain (rest looked up from reference TRBV29-1 and TRBJ1-1): SAVISQKPSRDICQRGTSLTIQCQVDSQVTMMFWYRQQPGQSLTLIATANQGSEATYESGFVIDKFPISRPNLTFSTLTVSNMSPEDSSIYLCSVNGGITEAFFGQGTRLTVV.

The V gene is TRBV6-1, the J gene TRBJ1-1; D is perhaps TRBD1 (6 bases). The CDR3 is 14 amino acids. Germline CDR1 MNHNS, CDR2 SASEGT. Trimming took off 5 bases at V and 4 bases at J, with 14 bases between the two ends. The CDR3 DNA is TGTGCCAGCAGTATCAGGGGTTCGACCACTGAAGCTTTCTTT. It yields the protein CASSIRGSTTEAFF.

V is TRBV28 and J is TRBJ1-2, with D perhaps matching TRBD1 (5 bases). V was pared by 6 bases and J by 8 bases, with 7 bases between. The CDR3 is made up of 10 amino acids. Germline CDR1 and CDR2: MDHEN and SYDVKM. CDR3 amino acids: CASSRGGYTF. The CDR3 bases are TGTGCCAGCAGCCGGGGGGGCTACACCTTC.

The V gene is TRBV9, the J gene TRBJ2-1; 9 positions agree with TRBD2. Germline V CDR1 and CDR2: SGDLS, YYNGEE. This CDR3 comprises 16 residues. V shed 0 bases and J 3 bases; nucleotides not matched to a gene: 4. CDR3 loop: CASSVASGTIYNEQFF. As DNA, the CDR3 is TGTGCCAGCAGCGTAGCTAGCGGGACGATCTACAATGAGCAGTTCTTC.

The V and J genes are TRBV28 and TRBJ2-6; D is unresolved. Trimming pared 4 bases from V and 0 bases from J, leaving 4 bases between. Germline V lookup: CDR1 MDHEN, CDR2 SYDVKM. The CDR3 spans 14 residues. The chain's CDR3 is CASSWASGANVLTF. Written as DNA, the CDR3 is TGTGCCAGCAGTTGGGCCTCTGGGGCCAACGTCCTGACTTTC.